This T cell receptor (beta chain) was documented in a study of CD8+CD57+ T cells in acquired aplastic anemia. On the study more broadly: Mean yield of DNA from sorted CD4+ and CD8+ cells was 2.5 to 4 ug. Overall study findings and caveats: The CD8+ Simpson's diversity of patients and controls was not significantly different. It was found that almost 30 CD8+ CDR3 sequences were shared between patients and controls.

V dropped 0 bases and J dropped 2 bases, with 12 bases sitting between them. The germline CDR1 and CDR2 sequences are SGHTA and FQGTGA. This CDR3 spans 16 amino acids. The sample holds many counts of this clonotype. Its antigen is as yet unknown. TCR beta VDJ and CDR3 profiling used genomic DNA as template. TCRdb passed the reads through MiXCR, listing each CDR3 protein once. Of a few hundred thousand distinct CDR3 sequences in the sample, around three fifths were seen once. The sequence was obtained from a human donor with severe aplastic anemia or a healthy control (not recorded which). The specimen was sorted CD4+, CD8+, or CD8+CD57+ T cells (not recorded which) from PBMCs. This sequence joins TRBV7-3 and TRBJ2-3, with D tentatively TRBD2 (7 bases). The CDR3, as DNA: TGTGCCAGCAGCTTAACGGCGGGGGCTTACACAGATACGCAGTATTTT. Protein: CASSLTAGAYTDTQYF.